Below are 30 T cell receptor beta chains sequenced from a single sample in a study of blood T cells in healthy people across ages. Then a second PCR, running about 6 to 11 cycles, was carried out with a sample-barcoded 5' primer and a J-beta primer mix. TCRdb passed the 5' RACE reads through MiXCR, listing each CDR3 protein once. The data show over 1,300,000 distinct CDR3 sequences, 59% seen once. Sequencing was performed on blood. The receptors were sampled from a man younger than 30 in good health.

Only one count was recorded for this clonotype. The chain employs TRBV6-1 and TRBJ1-1; D remains unclear. Germline V gene lookup returns CDR1 MNHNS and CDR2 SASEGT. This CDR3 region has 15 residues. V lost 2 bases and J lost 3, with 13 bases in between. The CDR3 coding sequence is TGTGCCAGCAGTGAAAGTCGGAGCCGGCACACTGAAGCTTTCTTT. It specifies CASSESRSRHTEAFF.

This clonotype occurred once. The chain recombines TRBV27 with TRBJ2-1; 9 positions agree with TRBD1. CDR1 is MNHEY and CDR2 is SMNVEV in the germline V gene (reference sequence). The junction had 6 bases not matched to a gene; V was cut back by 0 bases and J by 3 bases. The CDR3 is 17 amino acids. CDR3 sequence reads: CASSLSPGQGFYNEQFF. For the CDR3, the DNA is TGTGCCAGCAGTTTATCGCCCGGACAGGGGTTCTACAATGAGCAGTTCTTC.

The rearrangement uses TRBV7-2 and TRBJ1-1; 7 positions agree with TRBD1. With V trimmed by 5 bases and J by 12 bases, 12 bases remained unmatched. Germline CDR1 and CDR2: SGHTA and FQGNSA. CDR3 length: 13 amino acids. CDR3 nucleotide sequence: TGTGCCAGCAGCCAATTACCGGGACAGAAAACTTTCTTT. Its translation is CASSQLPGQKTFF.

V is TRBV4-1 and J is TRBJ2-5; 9 nucleotides agree with TRBD1. The end of the DNA fits TRBJ2-7 better, so the J call may be wrong. Germline assignment: CDR1 MGHRA and CDR2 YSYEKL. CDR3 length: 15 amino acids. The DNA for the CDR3 is TGCGCCAGCAGCAACTCCGGGACAGGGAGGTACGAGCAGTACTTC. Its protein product is CASSNSGTGRYEQYF.

This clonotype appeared a few times. The chain has TRBV3-1 and TRBJ2-4; 7 positions agree with TRBD1. Gene TRBJ2-7 matches the end of the DNA better, so the J call may be wrong. Germline CDR1 and CDR2: LGHDT and YNNKEL (reference sequence). This CDR3 has 18 amino acids. The CDR3 DNA is TGTGCCAGCAGCCAAGTAGACAGGGAAGAAGGGTTCGGCTACGAGCAGTACTTC. Protein: CASSQVDREEGFGYEQYF.

The chain carries TRBV12-3 or TRBV12-4 and TRBJ1-5, with a tentative D call TRBD1 (6 bases). Between the trimmed V and J ends, which lost 5 bases and 9 bases, there was a span of 14 bases. The length of the CDR3 is 13 residues. The DNA for the CDR3 is TGTGCCAGCAGTGTAAACAGGGAGACGCCCCAGCATTTT. It translates to CASSVNRETPQHF.

This clonotype was picked up a small number of times. This sequence joins TRBV9 and TRBJ2-3; 7 nucleotides align to TRBD2. The germline V gene has CDR1 SGDLS and CDR2 YYNGEE. Unmatched junction bases numbered 7, after V lost 6 bases and J lost 6 bases. The CDR3 totals 13 residues. The CDR3 sequence: CASTRLAEDTQYF. CDR3 DNA sequence: TGTGCCAGCACCAGACTAGCAGAGGATACGCAGTATTTT.

The rearrangement links TRBV20-1 to TRBJ2-1; 13 positions match TRBD2. The J call may be incorrect, as the DNA end agrees better with TRBJ2-7. The CDR3 covers 17 residues. Germline CDR1 DFQATT, CDR2 SNEGSKA (reference sequence). The CDR3 nucleotides are TGCAGTGCTAGTCGACTAGCGGGGGGCGGCTCCTACAATGAGCAGTACTTC. Translating gives CSASRLAGGGSYNEQYF.

The genes are TRBV4-1 and TRBJ2-1, with 7 positions matching TRBD2. The junction had 8 bases not matched to a gene; V was cut back by 1 base and J by 5 bases. This CDR3 spans 16 amino acids. The germline V gene encodes CDR1 MGHRA and CDR2 YSYEKL. The CDR3 is CASSQGYSGLDNEQFF. CDR3 in DNA: TGCGCCAGCAGCCAAGGGTATAGCGGGTTGGACAATGAGCAGTTCTTC.

J is TRBJ1-4 and V is TRBV6-5, with D perhaps TRBD1 (6 bases). Germline V gene data show CDR1 as MNHEY and CDR2 as SVGAGI. V was trimmed by 8 bases and J by 3 bases, leaving 19 bases between them. The CDR3 is 16 amino acids. CDR3 amino acids: CASGSGGSSPNEKLFF. The CDR3 nucleotides are TGTGCCAGCGGTTCGGGGGGCTCCAGCCCTAATGAAAAACTGTTTTTT.

This rearrangement joins TRBV4-3 to TRBJ2-6; no firm D call. Germline V gene lookup returns CDR1 LGHNA and CDR2 YSLEER. This CDR3 comprises 17 residues. Trimming left V 1 base short and J 0 bases short, with 10 bases between. This CDR3 reads CASSQGWVGSGANVLTF. CDR3 nucleotide sequence: TGCGCCAGCAGCCAAGGTTGGGTAGGCTCTGGGGCCAACGTCCTGACTTTC.

This clonotype occurred a few times. The chain uses TRBV7-2 and TRBJ1-1, with 10 nucleotides matching TRBD1. The CDR3 length is 14 residues. Trimming at V came to 1 base and at J to 6 bases, leaving 2 bases not matched to a gene. Germline loops: CDR1 SGHTA, CDR2 FQGNSA. CDR3 coding DNA: TGTGCCAGCAGCTTAGTTGGACAGGGGGCTGAAGCTTTCTTT. This encodes CASSLVGQGAEAFF.

This clonotype was seen only a few times. CDR3 sequence reads: CATSGTGAREQYF. CDR3 nucleotide sequence: TGTGCCACCTCCGGGACAGGGGCGAGAGAGCAGTACTTC. This chain joins TRBV28 and TRBJ2-7; 10 nucleotides align to TRBD1. V was clipped by 10 bases and J by 7 bases; unmatched bases: 10. Germline V gene data show CDR1 as MDHEN and CDR2 as SYDVKM. The CDR3 is 13 amino acids.

The chain is built from TRBV29-1 and TRBJ2-1; D is possibly TRBD2 (5 bases). CDR3 size: 19 residues. CDR1 is SQVTM, CDR2 ANQGSEA, per germline. With 7 bases removed from V and 9 bases from J, the gap between germline ends came to 37 bases. The CDR3 sequence is CSAQPFGPLIRTQGGEQFF. As DNA, the CDR3 is TGCAGCGCCCAACCCTTCGGCCCACTCATCAGGACCCAAGGAGGTGAGCAGTTCTTC.

The rearrangement uses TRBV7-9 and TRBJ1-2; D remains unclear. The length of the CDR3 is 13 residues. Germline loops: CDR1 SEHNR, CDR2 FQNEAQ (reference sequence). V was cut by 0 bases and J by 9 bases, with 11 bases left in between. The CDR3 protein is CASSLAGMSSYTF. CDR3 coding DNA: TGTGCCAGCAGCTTAGCCGGGATGTCTAGCTACACCTTC.

The chain uses TRBV7-2 and TRBJ2-2; D is possibly TRBD1 (7 bases). The CDR3 loop spans 13 amino acids. Germline V gene sequence: CDR1 SGHTA, CDR2 FQGNSA. V was trimmed by 6 bases and J by 6 bases, leaving 11 bases between them. As DNA, the CDR3 is TGTGCCAGCAGGACAGGGACTGCCGGGGAGCTGTTTTTT. Amino acids: CASRTGTAGELFF.

This clonotype appeared a single time. The chain uses TRBV6-6 and TRBJ2-5, with 10 positions matching TRBD2. CDR1 is MNHNY, CDR2 SVGAGI, per germline (reference sequence). This CDR3 has 17 residues. Trimming took 5 bases from V and 2 from J; bases not matched to a gene: 11. The CDR3 nucleotides read TGTGCCAGCAGTCGTGACCTAGCGGGAGTAGGGCAAGAGACCCAGTACTTC. Protein product: CASSRDLAGVGQETQYF.

V is TRBV3-1 and J is TRBJ2-1; D remains unclear. This CDR3 has 13 amino acids. The V end lost 1 base, the J end lost 9 bases, and 10 bases lay between the germline ends. Germline V gives CDR1 LGHDT, CDR2 YNNKEL (reference sequence). CDR3 nucleotides: TGTGCCAGCAGCCAAGCAGCTACCGGTGAGCAGTTCTTC. This gives the protein CASSQAATGEQFF.

The chain combines TRBV20-1 with TRBJ1-2; 8 nucleotides line up with TRBD1. The germline V gene has CDR1 DFQATT and CDR2 SNEGSKA (reference sequence). This CDR3 is 14 amino acids long. The V segment lost 3 bases and the J segment 8 bases; nucleotides outside the gene matches: 11. The CDR3 loop reads CSARDRVRRWGYTF. CDR3 DNA sequence: TGCAGTGCTAGGGACAGGGTCAGACGTTGGGGCTACACCTTC.

This chain joins TRBV6-6 and TRBJ2-7; D may be TRBD1 (6 bases). The V and J ends lost 3 bases and 4 bases respectively, with 10 bases between them. Germline V gives CDR1 MNHNY, CDR2 SVGAGI (reference sequence). The CDR3 is 13 residues long. The DNA of the CDR3 is TGTGCCAGCAGTTATGGACAGCTATACGAGCAGTACTTC. Translation gives CASSYGQLYEQYF.

J is TRBJ2-2 and V is TRBV7-2; D remains unclear. V shed 2 bases and J shed 3 bases, with 13 bases lying between them. The CDR3 has 16 amino acids. The V gene's germline CDR1 is SGHTA and CDR2 FQGNSA. The CDR3 reads CASSLRAGPDTGELFF. CDR3 coding DNA: TGTGCCAGCAGCTTACGGGCAGGACCTGACACCGGGGAGCTGTTTTTT.

This chain connects TRBV29-1 to TRBJ2-1, with 8 bases lining up with TRBD2. V was pared by 4 bases and J by 10 bases, with 9 bases of the junction left unmatched. CDR3 size: 13 residues. Germline V gene lookup returns CDR1 SQVTM and CDR2 ANQGSEA. DNA for the CDR3: TGCAGCGTTGTAGTTAGCGGGGTTGGGGAGCAGTTCTTC. Its protein is CSVVVSGVGEQFF.

V gene TRBV27 combines with J gene TRBJ2-3; TRBD1 agrees at 8 bases. Trimming at V came to 4 bases and at J to 1 base, leaving 16 bases not matched to a gene. The length of the CDR3 is 19 residues. CDR1 is MNHEY and CDR2 is SMNVEV in the germline V gene (reference sequence). CDR3 sequence: CASSSLLRRGPKRTDTQYF. CDR3 DNA sequence: TGTGCCAGCAGTTCCTTACTCCGCAGGGGGCCCAAACGCACAGATACGCAGTATTTT.

The J gene is TRBJ1-2, the V gene TRBV25-1; 8 bases line up with TRBD1. Germline lookup yields CDR1 MGHDK and CDR2 SYGVNS. V dropped 4 bases and J dropped 4; count of bases not matched to a gene: 5. There are 14 residues in the CDR3. CDR3 residues: CASSVAGQAYGYTF. The CDR3 region has the DNA TGTGCCAGCAGTGTTGCGGGACAGGCCTATGGCTACACCTTC.

The rearrangement links TRBV28 to TRBJ1-2; TRBD1 agrees at 8 bases. V shed 8 bases, J shed 4 bases, and the junction held 6 bases outside the gene matches. CDR1 is MDHEN and CDR2 is SYDVKM in the germline V gene. This CDR3 comprises 13 residues. As DNA, the CDR3 is TGTGCCAGCTTCGGGACAGGCGGCTATGGCTACACCTTC. Its translation is CASFGTGGYGYTF.

With respect to this clonotype: It may be a read error: a sequence one base away is much more abundant. J is TRBJ2-5 and V is TRBV29-1; the D gene is possibly TRBD2 (5 bases). The germline V and J ends were trimmed by 3 bases and 11 bases, with 22 bases remaining between them. CDR1 and CDR2 (germline): SQVTM, ANQGSEA. This CDR3 contains 14 residues. The CDR3 DNA is TGCAGCGTTGATTCTAACGGGGAGCTCAATGAGCAGTACTTC. Its translation is CSVDSNGELNEQYF.

The chain couples TRBV6-1 to TRBJ2-6; D unclear. Germline CDR1 and CDR2: MNHNS and SASEGT. V lost 3 bases to trimming and J lost 0 bases, with 18 bases between them. This CDR3 region has 19 residues. The CDR3 region has the DNA TGTGCCAGCAGTGAGAGTCAGGTAATAGGCACCTCTGGGGCCAACGTCCTGACTTTC. Its protein is CASSESQVIGTSGANVLTF.

V is TRBV3-1 and J is TRBJ2-1; 12 bases are a match to TRBD1. The germline CDR1 and CDR2 sequences are LGHDT and YNNKEL (reference sequence). The trim removed 0 bases at V and 7 bases at J, leaving 4 bases unmatched. The CDR3 loop spans 16 amino acids. CDR3 region: CASSQDGGQGANEQFF. The CDR3 nucleotides are TGTGCCAGCAGCCAAGATGGGGGACAGGGGGCTAATGAGCAGTTCTTC.

V is TRBV4-3 and J is TRBJ2-7; D might be TRBD1 or TRBD2, each matching 5 bases. This CDR3 spans 13 amino acids. The germline CDR1 and CDR2 sequences are LGHNA and YSLEER. With 0 bases removed from V and 12 bases from J, the gap between germline ends came to 15 bases. The CDR3 DNA sequence: TGCGCCAGCAGCCAAGATAGAGGGGCAGAGGGGTACTTC. Its translation: CASSQDRGAEGYF.

This clonotype was picked up a small number of times. This chain links TRBV5-1 with TRBJ2-3; D not resolved. The CDR3 has 13 residues. V lost 8 bases, J lost 5 bases, and 15 bases lay in between. Germline CDR1 SGHRS, CDR2 YFSETQ. For the CDR3, the DNA is TGCGCCAGTAGATTAGACACACTAGATACGCAGTATTTT. Translating it yields CASRLDTLDTQYF.